The next 26 T cell receptor beta chains were all read from a single sample in a study of blood T cell repertoires in COVID-19. Repertoires were generated with immunoSEQ multiplex PCR, while TCRdb's copy carries only in-frame clones and drops some. The data show about 16,000 clones, over 75% seen once. The sequencing input was peripheral blood. Source of these receptors: a woman between 65 and 79 years old with active COVID-19.

This rearrangement joins TRBV7-2 to TRBJ2-3; 10 nucleotides line up with TRBD2. CDR1 is SGHTA and CDR2 is FQGNSA in the germline V gene. J gave up 2 bases and V 0 bases, and 5 bases lay outside the gene matches. CDR3 size: 17 residues. This CDR3 reads CASSLAFLAGATDTQYF. Written as DNA, the CDR3 is TGTGCCAGCAGCTTAGCGTTTCTAGCGGGAGCCACAGATACGCAGTATTTT.

The V gene is TRBV12-3 or TRBV12-4, the J gene TRBJ2-5; D might be TRBD1 (6 bases). Trimming left V 8 bases short and J 5 bases short, with 15 bases between. This CDR3 is built from 13 residues. CDR3: CASGQSGDETQYF. In DNA form, the CDR3 reads TGTGCCAGCGGACAATCAGGGGATGAGACCCAGTACTTC.

The chain links TRBV7-8 to TRBJ1-3; D gene unclear. V was clipped by 2 bases and J by 0 bases, with 11 bases between them. Germline lookup yields CDR1 SGHVS and CDR2 FQNEAQ. CDR3 size: 16 residues. The CDR3 DNA is TGTGCCAGCAGCTTAAAGAGGCTTAGCTCTGGAAACACCATATATTTT. Protein sequence: CASSLKRLSSGNTIYF.

A remark on this clone: Other DNA sequences from this sample encode an identical CDR3 as well. The rearrangement joins TRBV4-2 to TRBJ2-2; 10 bases map to TRBD2. Trimming took 0 bases from V and 5 from J; bases not matched to a gene: 6. Germline assignment: CDR1 LGHNA and CDR2 YNFKEQ. This CDR3 contains 17 residues. CDR3 DNA sequence: TGTGCCAGCAGCCAAGAGTTACTAGCGGGAAGAACCGGGGAGCTGTTTTTT. Encoded protein: CASSQELLAGRTGELFF.

The chain carries TRBV6-5 and TRBJ2-3, with TRBD1 matching over 9 bases. CDR1 MNHEY and CDR2 SVGAGI come from the germline V gene. V lost 7 bases to trimming and J lost 5 bases; unmatched junction nucleotides: 10. This CDR3 contains 15 residues. The CDR3 loop reads CASTLDRGREDTQYF. CDR3 sequence (DNA): TGTGCCAGCACCCTCGACAGGGGGAGGGAAGATACGCAGTATTTT.

The V gene is TRBV6-5, the J gene TRBJ1-6, with no clear D. Between the trimmed V and J ends, which lost 6 bases and 5 bases, there was a span of 14 bases. The germline CDR1 and CDR2 sequences are MNHEY and SVGAGI. This CDR3 spans 15 amino acids. For the CDR3, the DNA is TGTGCCAGCAGATACCGACAAGCTGATAATTCACCCCTCCACTTT. The encoded protein is CASRYRQADNSPLHF.

The genes are TRBV10-3 and TRBJ1-5; unclear D gene. Trimming removed 4 bases from V and 1 base from J, with 8 bases in between. Germline V gives CDR1 ENHRY, CDR2 SYGVKD. The CDR3 runs 14 residues. DNA for the CDR3: TGTGCCATCAGTGTTTCAGGCAGCAATCAGCCCCAGCATTTT. Its translation is CAISVSGSNQPQHF.

V gene TRBV19 combines with J gene TRBJ2-7; TRBD2 agrees at 10 bases. The germline V gene encodes CDR1 LNHDA and CDR2 SQIVND (reference sequence). This CDR3 is 16 amino acids long. Trimming at V came to 4 bases and at J to 3 bases, leaving 9 bases not matched to a gene. CDR3 in DNA: TGTGCCAGTAGTAGCGCTTTTGGACTAGCGGACTACGAGCAGTACTTC. The encoded protein is CASSSAFGLADYEQYF.

The V and J genes are TRBV10-3 and TRBJ2-5; the match to TRBD2 covers 8 bases. Germline values: CDR1 ENHRY, CDR2 SYGVKD. CDR3 length: 17 residues. Unmatched junction bases numbered 15, after V lost 4 bases and J lost 5 bases. The CDR3, as DNA: TGTGCCATCAGTGGTAGCCTGCTAGGGACTAGGGTGGAGACCCAGTACTTC. This gives the protein CAISGSLLGTRVETQYF.

This clone was detected only a few times. The V gene is TRBV6-2 or TRBV6-3, the J gene TRBJ1-5; no firm D call. Deletions cut 2 bases from V and 4 bases from J, with 3 bases between. Germline V gene sequence: CDR1 MNHEY, CDR2 SVGEGT. The CDR3 runs to 12 residues. The CDR3 protein is CASSYRNQPQHF. Written as DNA, the CDR3 is TGTGCCAGCAGTTACCGGAATCAGCCCCAGCATTTT.

The chain employs TRBV5-6 and TRBJ2-7, with 8 bases lining up with TRBD1. This CDR3 has 19 amino acids. Germline CDR1 is SGHDT and CDR2 is YYEEEE. Germline trimming cut 1 base from V and 1 base from J; bases unmatched to any gene: 16. The CDR3 spells CASSLTIDAFGQGSYEQYF. The CDR3 coding sequence is TGTGCCAGCAGCTTGACGATTGATGCTTTCGGACAGGGTTCCTACGAGCAGTACTTC.

V and J are TRBV7-6 and TRBJ2-2, with 12 bases aligning to TRBD2. With 3 bases clipped from V and 7 bases from J, the junction kept 15 bases outside the gene matches. The germline V gene encodes CDR1 SGHVS and CDR2 FNYEAQ. CDR3 length: 19 residues. This CDR3 reads CASSFSRLAGASRGGELFF. CDR3 sequence (DNA): TGTGCCAGCAGCTTTTCGCGACTAGCGGGAGCCTCTAGGGGCGGGGAGCTGTTTTTT.

The chain joins TRBV19 to TRBJ2-7; 7 positions match TRBD1. CDR3 length: 16 amino acids. With 6 bases clipped from V and 2 bases from J, the junction kept 13 bases outside the gene matches. CDR1 is LNHDA, CDR2 SQIVND, per germline (reference sequence). The CDR3 region has the DNA TGTGCCAGTAGGGGAACTACCGGGACAGCCACCTACGAGCAGTACTTC. Protein product: CASRGTTGTATYEQYF.

The V call is TRBV27, the J call TRBJ1-2, with D possibly matching TRBD1 (6 bases). The CDR3 is made up of 14 amino acids. Germline CDR1 is MNHEY and CDR2 is SMNVEV (reference sequence). Trimming shortened V by 5 bases and J by 5 bases, and 15 bases separated the two germline ends. DNA for the CDR3: TGTGCCAGCAGTCCAATTAGGACAGATTATGGCTACACCTTC. It encodes CASSPIRTDYGYTF.

The chain has TRBV6-5 and TRBJ2-2; D remains ambiguous. V lost 6 bases to trimming and J lost 1 base, with 3 bases between them. Germline CDR1 and CDR2: MNHEY and SVGAGI. The CDR3 runs 12 residues. This CDR3 reads CASRLNTGELFF. CDR3 coding DNA: TGTGCCAGCAGACTGAACACCGGGGAGCTGTTTTTT.

J is TRBJ1-2 and V is TRBV9, with D possibly TRBD1 on 5 matching bases. This CDR3 spans 11 amino acids. V lost 3 bases, J lost 8 bases, and 8 bases lay in between. Germline V gives CDR1 SGDLS, CDR2 YYNGEE. CDR3 residues: CASSAGGGYTF. The CDR3, as DNA: TGTGCCAGCAGCGCCGGGGGGGGCTACACCTTC.

This clone was counted once. The rearrangement uses TRBV28 and TRBJ1-2, with D possibly matching TRBD1 (6 bases). The germline V gene has CDR1 MDHEN and CDR2 SYDVKM. This CDR3 is 14 amino acids long. The V end lost 6 bases, the J end lost 8 bases, and 19 bases lay between the germline ends. The CDR3 DNA is TGTGCCAGCAGCCTACCAACAGGGATATTCGGCTACACCTTC. This gives the protein CASSLPTGIFGYTF.

The V and J genes are TRBV21-1 and TRBJ2-1; TRBD2, the D gene given by the table, was not confirmed from the DNA. TRBV21-1 is reported as a pseudogene. The CDR3 is made up of 20 amino acids. CDR3 region: CATSPGAGLLGVRRCNEQFF. DNA of the CDR3: TGTGCCACCTCACCCGGGGCGGGACTACTGGGAGTCCGGCGATGCAATGAGCAGTTCTTC.

The chain recombines TRBV11-1 with TRBJ2-2; D is possibly TRBD2 (5 bases). The CDR3 is 15 amino acids. Germline V CDR1 and CDR2: SGHAT, FQDESV (reference sequence). Between the trimmed V and J ends, which lost 3 bases and 6 bases, there was a span of 14 bases. The CDR3 here is CASSFLPGGAGELFF. CDR3 nucleotides: TGTGCCAGCAGCTTTTTGCCAGGAGGCGCCGGGGAGCTGTTTTTT. The whole variable domain, filled in from reference TRBV11-1 and TRBJ2-2, reads EAEVAQSPRYKITEKSQAVAFWCDPISGHATLYWYRQILGQGPELLVQFQDESVVDDSQLPKDRFSAERLKGVDSTLKIQPAELGDSAMYLCASSFLPGGAGELFFGEGSRLTVL.

The chain joins TRBV5-1 to TRBJ2-3, with TRBD2 matching over 8 bases. The CDR3 spans 18 residues. Unmatched junction bases numbered 17, after V lost 4 bases and J lost 4 bases. Germline values: CDR1 SGHRS, CDR2 YFSETQ. CDR3 loop: CASSPGLAGSGIADTQYF. The CDR3 nucleotides read TGCGCCAGCAGCCCCGGGCTGGCCGGTAGCGGGATAGCAGATACGCAGTATTTT.

The V and J genes are TRBV19 and TRBJ2-6, with D possibly TRBD2 on 7 matching bases. Trimming left V 4 bases short and J 0 bases short, with 10 bases between. From germline, CDR1 is LNHDA and CDR2 SQIVND (reference sequence). This CDR3 region has 16 residues. CDR3 sequence reads: CASSKGGPSGANVLTF. CDR3 DNA sequence: TGTGCCAGTAGTAAGGGGGGGCCCTCTGGGGCCAACGTCCTGACTTTC.

The rearrangement links TRBV7-2 to TRBJ1-3; 7 positions match TRBD1. The CDR3 covers 14 residues. The germline V gene has CDR1 SGHTA and CDR2 FQGNSA. With 5 bases clipped from V and 4 bases from J, the junction kept 5 bases outside the gene matches. The CDR3 DNA follows: TGTGCCAGCAGCCCCCGGACAGGCGGAAACACCATATATTTT. This translates into CASSPRTGGNTIYF.

This sequence joins TRBV2 and TRBJ2-1; 8 nucleotides line up with TRBD2. CDR3 length equals 13 residues. J gave up 10 bases and V 4 bases, and 6 bases lay outside the gene matches. Germline V gene data show CDR1 as SNHLY and CDR2 as FYNNEI. This CDR3 is CASSGLLAGEQFF. Here the CDR3 DNA reads TGTGCCAGCAGTGGTCTCCTAGCGGGCGAGCAGTTCTTC. Variable domain in full (rest from reference TRBV2 and TRBJ2-1): EPEVTQTPSHQVTQMGQEVILRCVPISNHLYFYWYRQILGQKVEFLVSFYNNEISEKSEIFDDQFSVERPDGSNFTLKIRSTKLEDSAMYFCASSGLLAGEQFFGPGTRLTVL.

The rearrangement uses TRBV3-1 (or the pseudogene TRBV3-2) and TRBJ2-5; 7 bases are a match to TRBD1. The CDR3 spans 13 residues. Per germline, CDR1 LGHDT and CDR2 YNNKEL (reference sequence). J was trimmed by 10 bases and V by 4 bases; bases with no gene match: 9. CDR3 in amino acids: CASSPGQRRSQYF. The CDR3 nucleotides are TGTGCCAGCAGCCCGGGACAGAGGAGGAGCCAGTACTTC.

The chain links TRBV5-1 to TRBJ2-3; 9 bases fit TRBD2. V trimming: 6 bases; J trimming: 6 bases; junction bases outside the gene matches: 11. Germline CDR1 reads SGHRS; CDR2 reads YFSETQ. This CDR3 is built from 15 residues. CDR3: CASKFTSGLRDTQYF. Here the CDR3 DNA reads TGCGCCAGCAAATTCACTAGCGGGCTCAGGGATACGCAGTATTTT.

The genes are TRBV2 and TRBJ1-2; D remains unclear. CDR1 and CDR2 (germline): SNHLY, FYNNEI. There are 12 residues in the CDR3. Trimming left V 8 bases short and J 8 bases short, with 15 bases between. CDR3 DNA: TGTGCCAGCGTCGATAGTATCCGGGGCTACACCTTC. It specifies CASVDSIRGYTF. The full variable domain, rest sourced from reference TRBV2 and TRBJ1-2, is EPEVTQTPSHQVTQMGQEVILRCVPISNHLYFYWYRQILGQKVEFLVSFYNNEISEKSEIFDDQFSVERPDGSNFTLKIRSTKLEDSAMYFCASVDSIRGYTFGSGTRLTVV.